This T cell receptor (beta chain) was obtained from a study of shared clonotypes between healthy human individuals. Study-wide context: The study enrolled two women and three men aged 18 to 49.

Notes on this clone: Its antigen is unknown.

Overall study results and limits: Among a handful of donors, roughly 5% of naive CD4 clonotypes were found in common. Generally, naive subsets came out with larger estimated richness than memory subsets.

Germline values: CDR1 SNHLY, CDR2 FYNNEI. The CDR3 loop spans 15 amino acids. V shed 3 bases and J 5 bases; nucleotides not matched to a gene: 4. Assay runs were performed at deep level. Assay used: immunoSEQ multiplex PCR; TCRdb lists only in-frame clones, some missing. The repertoire holds more than 400,000 clones, with 95% to 97% as singletons. The chain joins TRBV2 to TRBJ1-4, with 9 positions matching TRBD1. What was sequenced was naive CD4+ T cells sorted from blood. The subset: CD45RA+ positively selected. This TCR was recovered from a woman aged 25 to 39 in good health. This chain's CDR3 is CASSEGQGYNEKLFF. The CDR3 nucleotides read TGTGCCAGCAGTGAGGGACAGGGCTACAATGAAAAACTGTTTTTT.